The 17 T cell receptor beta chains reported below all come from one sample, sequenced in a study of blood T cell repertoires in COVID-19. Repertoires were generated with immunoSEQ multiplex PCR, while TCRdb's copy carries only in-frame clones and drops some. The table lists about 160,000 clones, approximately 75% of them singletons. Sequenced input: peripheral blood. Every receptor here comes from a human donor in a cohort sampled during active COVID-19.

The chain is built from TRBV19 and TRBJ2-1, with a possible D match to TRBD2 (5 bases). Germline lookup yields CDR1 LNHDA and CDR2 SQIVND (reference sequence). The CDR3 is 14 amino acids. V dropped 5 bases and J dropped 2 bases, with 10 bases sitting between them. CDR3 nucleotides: TGTGCCAGTAGTCTGAGCGGCACCTACAATGAGCAGTTCTTC. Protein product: CASSLSGTYNEQFF. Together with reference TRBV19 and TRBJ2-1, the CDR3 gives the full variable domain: DGGITQSPKYLFRKEGQNVTLSCEQNLNHDAMYWYRQDPGQGLRLIYYSQIVNDFQKGDIAEGYSVSREKKESFPLTVTSAQKNPTAFYLCASSLSGTYNEQFFGPGTRLTVL.

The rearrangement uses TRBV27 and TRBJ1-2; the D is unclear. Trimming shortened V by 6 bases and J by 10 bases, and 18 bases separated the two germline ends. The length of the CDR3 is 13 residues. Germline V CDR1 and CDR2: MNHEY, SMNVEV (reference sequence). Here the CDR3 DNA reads TGTGCCAGCAGGGCGGACGGAGGAAGGGCCTACACCTTC. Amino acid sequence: CASRADGGRAYTF.

CDR3 residues: CASSLGAGPDTQYF. The CDR3 DNA sequence: TGTGCCAGCAGCTTAGGGGCGGGACCAGATACGCAGTATTTT. The J gene is TRBJ2-3, the V gene TRBV7-9; D possibly corresponds to TRBD2 (6 bases). The CDR3 extends over 14 amino acids. V was pared by 1 base and J by 4 bases, with 9 bases between. Germline CDR1 and CDR2: SEHNR and FQNEAQ (reference sequence).

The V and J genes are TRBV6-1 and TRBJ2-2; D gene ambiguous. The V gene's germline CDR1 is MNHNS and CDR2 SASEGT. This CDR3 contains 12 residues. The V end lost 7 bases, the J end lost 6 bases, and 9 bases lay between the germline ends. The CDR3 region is CASKGDSGELFF. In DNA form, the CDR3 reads TGTGCCAGCAAAGGAGACTCCGGGGAGCTGTTTTTT.

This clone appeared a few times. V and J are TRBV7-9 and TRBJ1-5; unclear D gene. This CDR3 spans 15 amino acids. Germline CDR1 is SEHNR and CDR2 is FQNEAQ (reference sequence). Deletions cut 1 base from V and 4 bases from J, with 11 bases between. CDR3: CASSLDSARNQPQHF. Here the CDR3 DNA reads TGTGCCAGCAGCTTAGATTCGGCGAGGAATCAGCCCCAGCATTTT.

The CDR3 protein is CASRTMGQRNTEAFF. In DNA, the CDR3 is TGTGCCAGCAGAACGATGGGACAGCGGAACACTGAAGCTTTCTTT. The chain joins TRBV27 to TRBJ1-1; 7 bases line up with TRBD1. This CDR3 has 15 amino acids. The germline CDR1 and CDR2 sequences are MNHEY and SMNVEV (reference sequence). V gave up 6 bases and J gave up 1 base; unmatched junction bases: 8.

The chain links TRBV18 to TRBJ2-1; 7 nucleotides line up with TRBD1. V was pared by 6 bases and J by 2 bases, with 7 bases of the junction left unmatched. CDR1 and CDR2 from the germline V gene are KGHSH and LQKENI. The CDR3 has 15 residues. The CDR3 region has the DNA TGTGCCAGCTCGTCTCCAAGGGGGCCCTACAATGAGCAGTTCTTC. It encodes CASSSPRGPYNEQFF.

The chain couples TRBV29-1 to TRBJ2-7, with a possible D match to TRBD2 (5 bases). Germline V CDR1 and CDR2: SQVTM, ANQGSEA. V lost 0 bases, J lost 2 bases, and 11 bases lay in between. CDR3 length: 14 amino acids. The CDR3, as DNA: TGCAGCGTTGAAGATGCGGGCCCTACCTACGAGCAGTACTTC. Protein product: CSVEDAGPTYEQYF.

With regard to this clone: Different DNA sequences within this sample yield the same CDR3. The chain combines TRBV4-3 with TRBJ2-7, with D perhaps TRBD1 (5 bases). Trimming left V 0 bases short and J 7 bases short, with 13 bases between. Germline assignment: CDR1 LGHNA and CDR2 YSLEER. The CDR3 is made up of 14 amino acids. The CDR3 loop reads CASSQDTGSWEQYF. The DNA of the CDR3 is TGCGCCAGCAGCCAAGATACAGGCTCCTGGGAGCAGTACTTC.

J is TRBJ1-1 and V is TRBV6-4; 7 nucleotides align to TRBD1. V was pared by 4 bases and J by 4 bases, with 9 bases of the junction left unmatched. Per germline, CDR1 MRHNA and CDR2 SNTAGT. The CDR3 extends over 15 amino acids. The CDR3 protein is CASSVDREGVTEAFF. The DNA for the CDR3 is TGTGCCAGCAGTGTAGACAGGGAAGGTGTCACTGAAGCTTTCTTT.

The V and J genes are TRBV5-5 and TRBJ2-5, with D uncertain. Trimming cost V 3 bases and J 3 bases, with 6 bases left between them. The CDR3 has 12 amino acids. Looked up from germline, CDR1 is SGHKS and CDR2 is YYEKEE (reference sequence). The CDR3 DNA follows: TGTGCCAGCAGCTGGCCAAAAGAGACCCAGTACTTC. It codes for CASSWPKETQYF. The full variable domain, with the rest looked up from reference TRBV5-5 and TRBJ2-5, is DAGVTQSPTHLIKTRGQQVTLRCSPISGHKSVSWYQQVLGQGPQFIFQYYEKEERGRGNFPDRFSARQFPNYSSELNVNALLLGDSALYLCASSWPKETQYFGPGTRLLVL.

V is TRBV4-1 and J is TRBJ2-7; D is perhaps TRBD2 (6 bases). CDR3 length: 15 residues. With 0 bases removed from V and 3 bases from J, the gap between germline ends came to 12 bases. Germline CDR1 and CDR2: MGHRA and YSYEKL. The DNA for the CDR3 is TGCGCCAGCAGCCAAGACTTCCGGGGGTACTACGAGCAGTACTTC. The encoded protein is CASSQDFRGYYEQYF.

This CDR3 reads CASSRQLNTEAFF. CDR3 coding DNA: TGTGCCAGCAGTCGACAGCTGAACACTGAAGCTTTCTTT. V gene TRBV25-1 combines with J gene TRBJ1-1; weak D call: TRBD1 (5 bases). This CDR3 region has 13 residues. The germline V gene has CDR1 MGHDK and CDR2 SYGVNS. The V end was cut by 5 bases, the J end by 0 bases, with 7 bases between.

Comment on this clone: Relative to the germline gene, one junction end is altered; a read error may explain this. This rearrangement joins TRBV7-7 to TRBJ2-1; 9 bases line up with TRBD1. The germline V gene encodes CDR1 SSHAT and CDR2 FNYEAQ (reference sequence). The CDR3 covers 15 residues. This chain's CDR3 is CASSLAGTGRNEQFF. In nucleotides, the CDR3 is TGTGCTAGCAGCTTAGCCGGGACAGGGCGCAATGAGCAGTTCTTC.

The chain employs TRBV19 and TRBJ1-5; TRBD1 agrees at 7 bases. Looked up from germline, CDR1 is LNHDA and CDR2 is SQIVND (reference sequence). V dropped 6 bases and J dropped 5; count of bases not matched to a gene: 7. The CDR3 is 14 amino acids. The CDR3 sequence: CASSSLDRDQPQHF. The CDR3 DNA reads TGTGCCAGTAGCAGTCTCGACAGGGATCAGCCCCAGCATTTT.

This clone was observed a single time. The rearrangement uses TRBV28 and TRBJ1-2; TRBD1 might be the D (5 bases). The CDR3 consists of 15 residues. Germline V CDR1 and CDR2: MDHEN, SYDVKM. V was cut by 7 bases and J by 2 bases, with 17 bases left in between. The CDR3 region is CASTSPGGRNYGYTF. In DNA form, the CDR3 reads TGTGCCAGCACCTCCCCCGGGGGGAGGAACTATGGCTACACCTTC.

CDR3 in DNA: TGTGCCAGCAGCTTGGATCGGGGGAGGGCTGAAGCTTTCTTT. Residues: CASSLDRGRAEAFF. This chain connects TRBV5-6 to TRBJ1-1; D possibly corresponds to TRBD1 (5 bases). The CDR3 length is 14 residues. The germline V gene has CDR1 SGHDT and CDR2 YYEEEE. With 0 bases removed from V and 6 bases from J, the gap between germline ends came to 12 bases.